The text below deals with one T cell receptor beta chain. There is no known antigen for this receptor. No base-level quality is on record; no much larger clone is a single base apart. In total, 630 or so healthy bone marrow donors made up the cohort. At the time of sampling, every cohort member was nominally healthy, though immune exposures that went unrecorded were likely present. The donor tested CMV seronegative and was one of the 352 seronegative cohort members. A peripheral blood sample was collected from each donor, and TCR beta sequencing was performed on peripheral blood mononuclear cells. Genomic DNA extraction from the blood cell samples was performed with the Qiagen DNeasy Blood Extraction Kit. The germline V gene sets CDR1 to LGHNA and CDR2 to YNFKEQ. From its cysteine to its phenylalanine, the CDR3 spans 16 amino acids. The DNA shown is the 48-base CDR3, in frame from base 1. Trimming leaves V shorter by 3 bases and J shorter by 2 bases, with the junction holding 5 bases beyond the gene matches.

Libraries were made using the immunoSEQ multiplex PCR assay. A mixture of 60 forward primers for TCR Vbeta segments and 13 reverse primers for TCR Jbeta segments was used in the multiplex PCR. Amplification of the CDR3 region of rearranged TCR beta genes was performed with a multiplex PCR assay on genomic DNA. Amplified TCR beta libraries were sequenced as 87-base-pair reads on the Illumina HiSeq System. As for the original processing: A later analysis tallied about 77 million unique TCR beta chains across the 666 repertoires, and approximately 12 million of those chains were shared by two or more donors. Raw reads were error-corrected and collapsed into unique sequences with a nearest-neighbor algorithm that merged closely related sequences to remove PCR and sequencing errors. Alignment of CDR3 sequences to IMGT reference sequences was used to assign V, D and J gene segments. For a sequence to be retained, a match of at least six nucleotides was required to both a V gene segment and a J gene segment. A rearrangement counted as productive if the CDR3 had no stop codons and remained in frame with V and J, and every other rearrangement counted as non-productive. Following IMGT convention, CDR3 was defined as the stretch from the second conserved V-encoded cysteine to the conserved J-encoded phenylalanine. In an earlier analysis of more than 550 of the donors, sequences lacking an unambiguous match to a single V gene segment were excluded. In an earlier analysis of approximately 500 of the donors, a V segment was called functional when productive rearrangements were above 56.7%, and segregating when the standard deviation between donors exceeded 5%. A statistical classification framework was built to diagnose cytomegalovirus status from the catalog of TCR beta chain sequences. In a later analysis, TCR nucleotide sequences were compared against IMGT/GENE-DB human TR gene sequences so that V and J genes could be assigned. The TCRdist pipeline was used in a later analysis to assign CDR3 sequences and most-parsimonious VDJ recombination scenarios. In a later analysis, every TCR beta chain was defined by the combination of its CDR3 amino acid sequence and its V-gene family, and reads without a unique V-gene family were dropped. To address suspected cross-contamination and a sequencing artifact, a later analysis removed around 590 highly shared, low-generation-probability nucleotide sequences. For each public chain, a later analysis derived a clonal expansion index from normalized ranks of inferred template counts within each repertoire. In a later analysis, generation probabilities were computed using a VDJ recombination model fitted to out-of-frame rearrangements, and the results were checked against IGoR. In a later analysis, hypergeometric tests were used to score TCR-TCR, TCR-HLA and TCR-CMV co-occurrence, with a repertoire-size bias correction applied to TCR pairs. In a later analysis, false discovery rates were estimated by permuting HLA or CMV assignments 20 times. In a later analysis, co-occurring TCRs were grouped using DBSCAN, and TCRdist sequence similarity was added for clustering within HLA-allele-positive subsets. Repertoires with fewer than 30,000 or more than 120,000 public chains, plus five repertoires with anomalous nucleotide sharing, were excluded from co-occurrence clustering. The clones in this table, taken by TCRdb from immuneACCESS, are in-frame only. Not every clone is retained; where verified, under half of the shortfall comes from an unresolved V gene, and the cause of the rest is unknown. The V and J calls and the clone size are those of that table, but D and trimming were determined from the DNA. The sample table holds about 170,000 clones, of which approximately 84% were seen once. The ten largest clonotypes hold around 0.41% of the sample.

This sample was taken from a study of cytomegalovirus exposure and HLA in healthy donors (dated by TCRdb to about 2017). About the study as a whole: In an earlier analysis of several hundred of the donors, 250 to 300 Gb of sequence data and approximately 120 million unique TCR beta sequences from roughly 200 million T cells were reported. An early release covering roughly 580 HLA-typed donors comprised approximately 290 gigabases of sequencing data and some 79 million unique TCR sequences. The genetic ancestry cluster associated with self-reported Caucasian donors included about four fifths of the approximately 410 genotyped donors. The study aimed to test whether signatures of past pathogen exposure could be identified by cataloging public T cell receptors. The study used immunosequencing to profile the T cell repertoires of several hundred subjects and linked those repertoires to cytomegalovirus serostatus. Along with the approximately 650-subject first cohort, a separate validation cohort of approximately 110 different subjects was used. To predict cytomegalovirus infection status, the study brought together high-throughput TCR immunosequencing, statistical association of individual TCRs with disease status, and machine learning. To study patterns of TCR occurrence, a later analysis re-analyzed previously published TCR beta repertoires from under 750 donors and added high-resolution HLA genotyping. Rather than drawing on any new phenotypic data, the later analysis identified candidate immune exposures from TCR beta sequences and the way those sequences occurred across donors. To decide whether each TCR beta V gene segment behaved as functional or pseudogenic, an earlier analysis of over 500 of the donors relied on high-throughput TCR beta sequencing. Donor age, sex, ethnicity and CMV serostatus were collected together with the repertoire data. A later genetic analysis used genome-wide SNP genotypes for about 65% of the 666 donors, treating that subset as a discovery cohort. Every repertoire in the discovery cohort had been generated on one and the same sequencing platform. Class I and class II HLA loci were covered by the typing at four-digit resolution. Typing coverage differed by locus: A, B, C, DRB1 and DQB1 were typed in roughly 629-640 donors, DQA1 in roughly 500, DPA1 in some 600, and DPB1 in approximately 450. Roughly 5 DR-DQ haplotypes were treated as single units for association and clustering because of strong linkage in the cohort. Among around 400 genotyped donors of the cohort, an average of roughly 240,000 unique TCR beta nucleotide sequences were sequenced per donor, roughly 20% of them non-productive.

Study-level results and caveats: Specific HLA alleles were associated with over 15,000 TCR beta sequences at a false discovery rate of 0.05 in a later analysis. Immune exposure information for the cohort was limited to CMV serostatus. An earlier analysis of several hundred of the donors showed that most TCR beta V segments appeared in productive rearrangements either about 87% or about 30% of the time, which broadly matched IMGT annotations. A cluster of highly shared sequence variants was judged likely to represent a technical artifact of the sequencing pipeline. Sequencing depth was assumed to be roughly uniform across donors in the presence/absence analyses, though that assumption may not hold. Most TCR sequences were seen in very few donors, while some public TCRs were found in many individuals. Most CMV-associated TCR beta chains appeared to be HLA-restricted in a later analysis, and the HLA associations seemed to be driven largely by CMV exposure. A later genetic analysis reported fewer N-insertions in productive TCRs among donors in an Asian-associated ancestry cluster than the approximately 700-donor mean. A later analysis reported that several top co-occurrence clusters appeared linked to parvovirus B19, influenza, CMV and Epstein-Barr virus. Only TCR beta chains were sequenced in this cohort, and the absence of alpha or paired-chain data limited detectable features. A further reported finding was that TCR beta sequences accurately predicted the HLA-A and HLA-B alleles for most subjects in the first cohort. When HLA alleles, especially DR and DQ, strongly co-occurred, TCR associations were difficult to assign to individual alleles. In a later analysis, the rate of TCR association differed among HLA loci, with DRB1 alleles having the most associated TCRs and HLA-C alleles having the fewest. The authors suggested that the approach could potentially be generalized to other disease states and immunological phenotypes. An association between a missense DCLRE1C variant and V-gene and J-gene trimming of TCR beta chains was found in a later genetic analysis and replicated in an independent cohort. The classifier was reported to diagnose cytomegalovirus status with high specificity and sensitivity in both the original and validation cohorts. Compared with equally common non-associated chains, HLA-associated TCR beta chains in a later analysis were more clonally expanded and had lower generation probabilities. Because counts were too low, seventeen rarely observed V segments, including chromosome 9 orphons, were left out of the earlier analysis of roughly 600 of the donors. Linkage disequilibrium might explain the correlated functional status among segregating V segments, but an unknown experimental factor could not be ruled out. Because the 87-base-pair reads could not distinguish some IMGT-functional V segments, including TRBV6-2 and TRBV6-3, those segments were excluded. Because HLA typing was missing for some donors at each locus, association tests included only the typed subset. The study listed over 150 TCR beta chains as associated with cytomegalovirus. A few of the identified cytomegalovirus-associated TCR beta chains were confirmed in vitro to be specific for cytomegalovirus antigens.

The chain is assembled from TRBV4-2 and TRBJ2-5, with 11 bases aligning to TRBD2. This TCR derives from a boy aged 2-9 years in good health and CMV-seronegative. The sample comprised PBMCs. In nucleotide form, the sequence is TGTGCCAGCAGCCATCTAGCGGGAGGAAGGCAAGAGACCCAGTACTTC. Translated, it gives CASSHLAGGRQETQYF.